Listed here are 4 T cell receptor beta chains from one sample, sequenced in a study of T cells in Graves' hyperthyroidism and ophthalmopathy. Researchers took RNA transcripts and amplified the TCR beta CDR3 regions from them. HTBI primers were employed in a first-round RT-PCR of the TCR CDR3. Via MiXCR, TCRdb re-called the multiplex PCR reads, giving one row per CDR3 protein. The table lists 500,000 to 600,000 distinct CDR3 sequences, 35% to 55% of them singletons. The sequenced sample was peripheral blood or thyroid tissue (not recorded which). The receptor source for this set is an adult woman with Graves' disease, either hyperthyroidism or ophthalmopathy (not recorded which).

The chain has TRBV28 and TRBJ1-1; TRBD1 might be the D (5 bases). This CDR3 region has 12 residues. Trimming took off 7 bases at V and 7 bases at J, with 13 bases between the two ends. Looked up from germline, CDR1 is MDHEN and CDR2 is SYDVKM. Here the CDR3 DNA reads TGTGCCAGCACACGTGGGGCCCTTGAAGCTTTCTTT. Translated: CASTRGALEAFF.

This clonotype was seen ten or more times. The rearrangement joins TRBV4-1 to TRBJ2-7, with TRBD1 matching 8 bases. CDR3 length equals 15 residues. After removal of 2 bases from V and 2 bases from J, the junction contained 5 bases not matched to a gene. CDR1 MGHRA and CDR2 YSYEKL come from the germline V gene. DNA for the CDR3: TGCGCCAGCAGCCAAACGGGACAGGCAACCTACGAGCAGTACTTC. Translation: CASSQTGQATYEQYF.

As regards this clonotype: Given the absence of the conserved phenylalanine or tryptophan at the CDR3 end, a read error is likely. No DNA is shown, since the ends of the CDR3 on it are uncertain; the CDR3 is the one TCRdb lists. The chain recombines TRBV11-2 with TRBJ1-3. The CDR3 spans 10 amino acids, including both terminal residues. The germline gives CDR1 SGHAT, CDR2 FQNNGV. The CDR3 region is CASSLSGLAT.

The chain is built from TRBV7-2 and TRBJ2-7; no reliable D call. The CDR3 extends over 14 amino acids. Per germline, CDR1 SGHTA and CDR2 FQGNSA. V lost 3 bases, J lost 2 bases, and 11 bases lay in between. CDR3 DNA: TGTGCCAGCAGCTTTATTGCAGGAGCCTACGAGCAGTACTTC. This translates into CASSFIAGAYEQYF.